A selection of T cell receptor beta chains follows, all from one sample in a study of blood T cell repertoires in COVID-19. Only in-frame clones appear in the TCRdb table, and some are missing; sequencing was by immunoSEQ multiplex PCR. Among about 270,000 clones listed, 88% were seen once. Sequencing was performed on PBMCs or T cells enriched from blood (not recorded which). The receptor set was obtained from a woman aged 25 to 45 who had recovered from COVID-19. Each CDR3 is given with its conserved first and last residue. The order of the fields is V gene, CDR3 protein.

TRBV13 | CASSLVTSAGDTQYF
TRBV5-1 | CASSQTTGESPLHF
TRBV18 | CASTEGQGKSYEQYF
TRBV4-1 | CASSQAPSGSRIFTDTQYF
TRBV5-1 | CASSLVGLRGSAGNTIYF
TRBV9 | CASSVAGISGNTIYF
TRBV28 | CASSLARLGYGYTF
TRBV12-3/TRBV12-4 | CASSPPRVAEAFF
TRBV28 | CASSRTGQKFNQPQHF
TRBV6-5 | CASSRGTGHEKLFF
TRBV27 | CASSFQGLYEQYF
TRBV28 | CASREQGARGGYTF
TRBV4-1 | CASSQTDSPDTQYF
TRBV6-5 | CASSYASAAYNEQFF
TRBV27 | CASHESGNSPLHF
TRBV6-1 | CASSEVGQGIGGSQPQHF
TRBV7-2 | CASSLKRGVEKLFF
TRBV6-5 | CASSRGTGPNYGYTF
TRBV4-2 | CASSQDTLAGGDHEQFF
TRBV7-2 | CASSWTMYTGELFF
TRBV28 | CASGSRDRANYGYTF
TRBV12-3/TRBV12-4 | CASRSSYEQFF
TRBV10-3 | CAIRGTGEMEQYF